This T cell receptor beta chain was observed in a study of blood T cell repertoires in COVID-19. At the level of the study: COVID-19 samples collected from the United States, Italy and Spain covered acute and convalescent phases. T cells, B-cell-depleted T cells, or PBMCs provided the cDNA or gDNA that served as material.

A few counts support this clone. In the study's own analysis: Scientists estimated how many nucleated cells there were by amplifying reference gene primers. Some clones are missing from TCRdb's copy, which holds only in-frame ones; the method was immunoSEQ multiplex PCR. D and trimming come from the DNA, and the V and J calls and clone size come from that table. The sample lists under 100,000 clones, about 89% occurring once. The sequenced material came from peripheral blood. The receptor's source is a woman aged 70-85 years with acute or convalescent COVID-19.

The CDR3 sequence is CASRGAHEQYF. The CDR3 DNA reads TGTGCCAGCAGGGGGGCCCACGAGCAGTACTTC. The chain joins TRBV3-1 (or the pseudogene TRBV3-2) to TRBJ2-7; D perhaps matches TRBD1 (6 bases). The CDR3 covers 11 residues. Trimming took 6 bases from V and 5 from J, leaving 8 bases between them. The germline CDR1 and CDR2 sequences are LGHDT and YNNKEL (reference sequence).